This TCR beta chain was captured by sequencing in a study of PD-1 blockade in classical Hodgkin lymphoma. The overall study: Nivolumab dosing for patients was 3 mg/kg, administered intravenously every 2 weeks. Study-wide findings and caveats: Diminished baseline TCR diversity has been reported in newly diagnosed patients relative to healthy donors.

Each patient relapsed following autologous stem cell transplantation, and prior brentuximab vedotin exposure differed. This table comes from immunoSEQ multiplex PCR, and its TCRdb copy is limited to in-frame clones, with some not included. Among more than 30,000 clones listed, around four fifths were seen once. V was pared by 4 bases and J by 3 bases, with 5 bases of the junction left unmatched. CDR3 length: 15 residues. CDR1 is MNHEY and CDR2 is SMNVEV in the germline V gene (reference sequence). This clone was seen more than once but under ten times. The antigen remains unidentified. The sample contains more than one DNA sequence encoding this CDR3.

This clonotype was obtained from a human donor with classical Hodgkin lymphoma. The gene calls are TRBV27 and TRBJ1-2, with 10 bases lining up with TRBD1. Sequencing was performed on peripheral blood mononuclear cells (PBMCs), taken at baseline. The CDR3 sequence: CASSSRDRGDYGYTF. The CDR3 DNA reads TGTGCCAGCAGTTCCCGGGACAGGGGTGACTATGGCTACACCTTC.